The next 16 T cell receptor beta chains were all read from a single sample in a study of technical replicates of blood from a few donors. Sequencing used immunoSEQ multiplex PCR; TCRdb keeps in-frame clones, though not all of them. Of 80,000 to 95,000 clones listed, approximately 95% are singletons. Sequencing used T cells isolated from PBMCs. Receptors were obtained from a human donor in good health.

The chain combines TRBV25-1 with TRBJ1-2, with D tentatively TRBD1 (5 bases). The CDR3 runs 16 residues. The V end lost 2 bases, the J end lost 4 bases, and 17 bases lay between the germline ends. CDR1 is MGHDK, CDR2 SYGVNS, per germline. CDR3 nucleotides: TGTGCCAGCAGTGAAGCCGACAGTACGCCTATCTATGGCTACACCTTC. Translation gives CASSEADSTPIYGYTF.

This chain uses TRBV5-1 with TRBJ2-3; TRBD1 aligns across 7 bases. CDR1 is SGHRS and CDR2 is YFSETQ in the germline V gene. The CDR3 is 15 amino acids. V lost 4 bases, J lost 5 bases, and 10 bases stayed unmatched. CDR3 bases: TGCGCCAGCAGCGTAACCGGGACAGAGGGAGATACGCAGTATTTT. Translating gives CASSVTGTEGDTQYF.

The chain links TRBV5-8 to TRBJ1-2; tentative D call: TRBD1 (6 bases). V lost 4 bases, J lost 3 bases, and 19 bases lay in between. Germline V gene sequence: CDR1 SGHTS, CDR2 YDEGEE. This CDR3 is 16 amino acids long. This CDR3 reads CASSPWGQGLDYGYTF. In nucleotides, the CDR3 is TGTGCCAGCAGCCCTTGGGGGCAGGGCCTCGACTATGGCTACACCTTC.

V is TRBV18 and J is TRBJ1-1; D unclear. This CDR3 region has 15 residues. CDR1 and CDR2 from the germline V gene are KGHSH and LQKENI. Trimming removed 6 bases from V and 0 bases from J, with 14 bases in between. The CDR3 DNA follows: TGTGCCAGCTCCCCCGAGTCGACATTGAACACTGAAGCTTTCTTT. It translates to CASSPESTLNTEAFF.

V usage is TRBV18 and J usage is TRBJ2-7, with 8 bases that match TRBD1. The CDR3 contains 15 residues. V lost 5 bases and J lost 7; bases outside the gene matches: 13. Germline loops: CDR1 KGHSH, CDR2 LQKENI. CDR3 DNA sequence: TGTGCCAGCTCAAGGACAGGGTACCAGGCCGATGAGCAGTACTTC. Residues: CASSRTGYQADEQYF.

This chain uses TRBV27 with TRBJ1-1; 7 bases agree with TRBD1. V gave up 0 bases and J gave up 6 bases; unmatched junction bases: 7. CDR1 and CDR2 (germline): MNHEY, SMNVEV (reference sequence). There are 15 residues in the CDR3. The CDR3 DNA is TGTGCCAGCAGTTTATCCCCCACGACAGGGTCTGAAGCTTTCTTT. Translation gives CASSLSPTTGSEAFF.

The chain's CDR3 is CASIPAEAQETQYF. CDR3 bases: TGTGCCAGCATCCCCGCGGAGGCCCAAGAGACCCAGTACTTC. The chain combines TRBV5-5 with TRBJ2-5; a weak D match, TRBD2 (5 bases). This CDR3 is 14 amino acids long. The V and J ends lost 6 bases and 1 base respectively, with 13 bases between them. Germline V gene sequence: CDR1 SGHKS, CDR2 YYEKEE (reference sequence). Combining the CDR3 with reference TRBV5-5 and TRBJ2-5 gives the whole variable domain DAGVTQSPTHLIKTRGQQVTLRCSPISGHKSVSWYQQVLGQGPQFIFQYYEKEERGRGNFPDRFSARQFPNYSSELNVNALLLGDSALYLCASIPAEAQETQYFGPGTRLLVL.

The rearrangement uses TRBV19 and TRBJ2-7; 7 bases align to TRBD1. CDR1 is LNHDA and CDR2 is SQIVND in the germline V gene (reference sequence). CDR3 size: 14 residues. With V trimmed by 8 bases and J by 4 bases, 11 bases remained unmatched. CDR3 in amino acids: CASRVGQGDYEQYF. DNA of the CDR3: TGTGCCAGTCGGGTTGGGCAGGGGGATTACGAGCAGTACTTC.

V gene TRBV19 combines with J gene TRBJ2-2; TRBD2 matches 13 bases. CDR1 LNHDA and CDR2 SQIVND come from the germline V gene (reference sequence). V lost 6 bases and J lost 7; bases outside the gene matches: 8. The CDR3 runs 16 residues. The CDR3 DNA follows: TGTGCCAGTAGAAAAGGACTAGCGGGAGATGACGGGGAGCTGTTTTTT. This encodes CASRKGLAGDDGELFF. Full variable domain (missing parts from reference TRBV19 and TRBJ2-2): DGGITQSPKYLFRKEGQNVTLSCEQNLNHDAMYWYRQDPGQGLRLIYYSQIVNDFQKGDIAEGYSVSREKKESFPLTVTSAQKNPTAFYLCASRKGLAGDDGELFFGEGSRLTVL.

The chain couples TRBV2 to TRBJ2-7; TRBD2 might be the D (6 bases). Trimming pared 5 bases from V and 6 bases from J, leaving 23 bases between. CDR3 length equals 16 residues. The germline V gene encodes CDR1 SNHLY and CDR2 FYNNEI. The CDR3 bases are TGTGCCAGCAGTCCACCTGCGGCGGGATTGGGGCCCGAGCAGTACTTC. Translation gives CASSPPAAGLGPEQYF. Drawing the rest from reference TRBV2 and TRBJ2-7, the complete variable domain is EPEVTQTPSHQVTQMGQEVILRCVPISNHLYFYWYRQILGQKVEFLVSFYNNEISEKSEIFDDQFSVERPDGSNFTLKIRSTKLEDSAMYFCASSPPAAGLGPEQYFGPGTRLTVT.

The V call is TRBV7-3, the J call TRBJ1-1; D might be TRBD1 (5 bases). The CDR3 is 14 amino acids. Trimming took off 6 bases at V and 4 bases at J, with 15 bases between the two ends. The germline CDR1 and CDR2 sequences are SGHTA and FQGTGA. This chain's CDR3 is CASSRGRGGTEAFF. CDR3 coding DNA: TGTGCCAGCAGTAGGGGTAGGGGCGGCACTGAAGCTTTCTTT. The entire variable domain, with the rest obtained from reference TRBV7-3 and TRBJ1-1, is as follows: GAGVSQTPSNKVTEKGKYVELRCDPISGHTALYWYRQSLGQGPEFLIYFQGTGAADDSGLPNDRFFAVRPEGSVSTLKIQRTERGDSAVYLCASSRGRGGTEAFFGQGTRLTVV.

The chain carries TRBV7-8 and TRBJ1-1; no reliable D call. V was clipped by 1 base and J by 0 bases, with 6 bases between them. Germline V gene lookup returns CDR1 SGHVS and CDR2 FQNEAQ. The CDR3 length is 14 residues. The CDR3 sequence is CASSLDRMNTEAFF. The CDR3, as DNA: TGTGCCAGCAGCTTAGACAGAATGAACACTGAAGCTTTCTTT.

This chain links TRBV5-1 with TRBJ2-4; TRBD1 matches 8 bases. The V gene's germline CDR1 is SGHRS and CDR2 YFSETQ. This CDR3 region has 18 residues. V dropped 3 bases and J dropped 8; count of bases not matched to a gene: 19. The CDR3 DNA reads as TGCGCCAGCAGCTGGGACCTCGGCAGGGGGCCCAATAGTTACATTCAGTACTTC. It translates to CASSWDLGRGPNSYIQYF. Complete variable domain (other parts from reference TRBV5-1 and TRBJ2-4): KAGVTQTPRYLIKTRGQQVTLSCSPISGHRSVSWYQQTPGQGLQFLFEYFSETQRNKGNFPGRFSGRQFSNSRSEMNVSTLELGDSALYLCASSWDLGRGPNSYIQYFGAGTRLSVL.

This chain connects TRBV5-1 to TRBJ1-6; D unresolved. Germline assignment: CDR1 SGHRS and CDR2 YFSETQ. The ends were cut back, 0 bases at V and 0 bases at J, with 7 bases in the middle. The CDR3 is 16 amino acids. CDR3 in amino acids: CASSLGGSSYNSPLHF. The CDR3 nucleotides read TGCGCCAGCAGCTTGGGCGGGAGCTCCTATAATTCACCCCTCCACTTT.

The rearrangement links TRBV28 to TRBJ1-2, with D possibly TRBD1 on 6 matching bases. The CDR3 sequence is 15 residues long. V lost 5 bases, J lost 6 bases, and 19 bases lay in between. Germline assignment: CDR1 MDHEN and CDR2 SYDVKM. DNA of the CDR3: TGTGCCAGCAGTACTTTCAGGGGTCTTTTCCATGGCTACACCTTC. As protein: CASSTFRGLFHGYTF.

The V call is TRBV19, the J call TRBJ2-7; TRBD1 agrees at 7 bases. Germline lookup yields CDR1 LNHDA and CDR2 SQIVND (reference sequence). The trim removed 3 bases at V and 2 bases at J, leaving 4 bases unmatched. CDR3 length equals 14 residues. CDR3 loop: CASSIQTGPYEQYF. For the CDR3, the DNA is TGTGCCAGTAGTATCCAGACAGGGCCCTACGAGCAGTACTTC.